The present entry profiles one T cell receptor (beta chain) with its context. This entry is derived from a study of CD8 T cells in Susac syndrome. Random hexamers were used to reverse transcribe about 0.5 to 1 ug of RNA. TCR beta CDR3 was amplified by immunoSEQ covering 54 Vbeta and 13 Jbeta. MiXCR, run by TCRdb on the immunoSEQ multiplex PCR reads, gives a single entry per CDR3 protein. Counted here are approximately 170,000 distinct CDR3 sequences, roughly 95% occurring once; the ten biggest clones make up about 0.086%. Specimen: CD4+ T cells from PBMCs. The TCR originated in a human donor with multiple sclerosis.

This CDR3 reads CASRRTGGGYTF. DNA of the CDR3: TGTGCCAGCAGGCGGACAGGGGGTGGCTACACCTTC. V gene TRBV6-5 combines with J gene TRBJ1-2; 10 bases line up with TRBD1. The CDR3 totals 12 residues. After removal of 6 bases from V and 7 bases from J, the junction contained 2 bases not matched to a gene. CDR1 and CDR2 from the germline V gene are MNHEY and SVGAGI.